Included here is one TCR beta chain sequence, with context. Its specificity is not known. This entry is derived from a study of a mutant IDH1 vaccine in newly diagnosed glioma. Overall study: With temozolomide cycles, or 4-6 weeks after radiotherapy alone, vaccination was started. Therapy received beforehand was radiotherapy, temozolomide, or both, with most patients given both. The study's findings and limits: Any relationship between pseudoprogression and changes in top peripheral T cell clonotypes seemed absent.

After removal of 10 bases from V and 4 bases from J, the junction contained 6 bases not matched to a gene. From germline, CDR1 is MNHEY and CDR2 SVGAGI. This CDR3 is built from 13 residues. Time point defined: week 5, during vaccination. Vaccine doses each comprised 300 ug of mutant IDH1 20-mer peptide, with topical imiquimod. Method: immunoSEQ multiplex PCR; TCRdb's copy keeps in-frame clones and lacks some. The top ten hold under 2% of the sample, which has 45,000 to 55,000 clones, more than 70% seen once. The starting material was PBMCs, obtained from a glioma patient whose treatment included an IDH1 peptide vaccine. V and J are TRBV6-5 and TRBJ1-5, with TRBD1 matching over 8 bases. The clonotype was recovered from a woman in her thirties or forties with glioma. CDR3 amino acids: CATATGVNQPQHF. Written as DNA, the CDR3 is TGTGCCACCGCGACAGGGGTTAATCAGCCCCAGCATTTT.